Only one count was recorded for the clone carrying this T cell receptor (beta chain). This specimen belongs to a study of blood T cell repertoires in COVID-19. Germline-derived CDR1 and CDR2 are SNHLY and FYNNEI. This CDR3 has 16 amino acids. V lost 7 bases and J lost 4; bases outside the gene matches: 11. TCRdb keeps only in-frame clones here, not all; method: immunoSEQ multiplex PCR. The sample holds over 55,000 clones, 75% to 90% seen once. The material sequenced was peripheral blood. This receptor was taken from a man aged 50 or older with active COVID-19. V and J are TRBV2 and TRBJ2-5; 11 nucleotides match TRBD1. CDR3 protein: CASKGDRGVIGETQYF. CDR3 DNA sequence: TGTGCCAGCAAGGGGGACAGGGGGGTGATAGGAGAGACCCAGTACTTC.